The 3 T cell receptor beta chains below were found in one sample sequenced in a study of shared clonotypes between healthy human individuals. The repertoire was sequenced with immunoSEQ multiplex PCR; TCRdb's copy has only in-frame clones and lacks some. The table has 950,000 to 1,100,000 clones, 78% seen once; the top ten hold more than 0.55%. The sequencing sample was made of memory CD4+ T cells from PBMCs. Specified subset: CD45RA-negative fraction. The receptors originated from a man aged 18 to 29 in good health. Some clones in this sample may be carry-over from other donors' samples.

The chain is built from TRBV23-1 and TRBJ1-1, with 7 bases aligning to TRBD1. TRBV23-1 is an ORF, with its function uncertain. This CDR3 region has 12 residues. Losses at the gene ends were 4 bases for V and 11 bases for J; bases not matched to a gene: 7. In DNA form, the CDR3 reads TGCGCCAGCAGTCGGGACAGCCGATCGGCTTTCTTT. Its translation: CASSRDSRSAFF.

This clone was observed a single time. The V and J genes are TRBV9 and TRBJ2-1; 10 bases align to TRBD2. The CDR3 runs to 15 residues. V was pared by 3 bases and J by 6 bases, with 6 bases of the junction left unmatched. In germline, CDR1 is SGDLS, CDR2 YYNGEE. CDR3 region: CASSELAGVINEQFF. CDR3 sequence (DNA): TGTGCCAGCAGCGAGCTAGCGGGAGTAATCAATGAGCAGTTCTTC.

The chain couples TRBV7-9 to TRBJ1-1; TRBD1 is a possible D gene (5 bases). The ends were cut back, 8 bases at V and 2 bases at J, with 15 bases in the middle. Germline V gene sequence: CDR1 SEHNR, CDR2 FQNEAQ (reference sequence). CDR3 length equals 14 residues. The CDR3, as DNA: TGTGCCAGCTCAAGGGGCTCCGGAAACACTGAAGCTTTCTTT. Protein: CASSRGSGNTEAFF.